Below, 23 T cell receptor beta chains from the same sample are listed, as sequenced in a study of OX40 agonist ivuxolimab in advanced cancers. TCRdb's copy holds only in-frame clones and misses some; the assay was immunoSEQ multiplex PCR. Among tens of thousands of clones, around nine tenths were seen once, and the ten largest hold approximately 0.2%. Specimen: CD4+ or CD8+ T cells sorted from blood, collected in a trial of the OX40 agonist ivuxolimab. These receptor sequences come from an adult with an advanced solid tumor such as melanoma, head and neck, liver or kidney cancer.

V and J are TRBV6-1 and TRBJ1-5, with 9 bases that match TRBD1. The CDR3 length is 15 residues. CDR1 is MNHNS and CDR2 is SASEGT in the germline V gene. The trim removed 6 bases at V and 8 bases at J, leaving 11 bases unmatched. CDR3 bases: TGTGCCAGCAGGCCACCGGGACAGGGTGGTAAGCCCCAGCATTTT. Residues: CASRPPGQGGKPQHF.

The chain combines TRBV19 with TRBJ2-6; D is ambiguous. The CDR3 is 14 residues long. V lost 5 bases and J 2 bases, leaving 7 bases between the germline ends. Germline assignment: CDR1 LNHDA and CDR2 SQIVND (reference sequence). The CDR3: CASSVQAGANVLTF. The CDR3 DNA follows: TGTGCCAGTAGTGTGCAGGCTGGGGCCAACGTCCTGACTTTC.

Only a few counts were recorded for this clone. The genes are TRBV6-1 and TRBJ1-3, with D perhaps matching TRBD1 (6 bases). The CDR3 is 13 amino acids. V dropped 4 bases and J dropped 2 bases, with 6 bases sitting between them. CDR1 and CDR2 from the germline V gene are MNHNS and SASEGT. In DNA, the CDR3 is TGTGCCAGCAGTGGGGGGCCTGGAAACACCATATATTTT. This encodes CASSGGPGNTIYF.

J is TRBJ2-3 and V is TRBV19, with no clear D. Germline V gene data show CDR1 as LNHDA and CDR2 as SQIVND (reference sequence). The CDR3 runs to 11 residues. Trimming took 6 bases from V and 6 from J, leaving 7 bases between them. CDR3 sequence reads: CASRRTDTQYF. Written as DNA, the CDR3 is TGTGCCAGTAGAAGGACCGATACGCAGTATTTT.

The chain combines TRBV27 with TRBJ2-1, with a tentative D call TRBD1 (5 bases). CDR3 length equals 18 residues. Germline CDR1 MNHEY, CDR2 SMNVEV (reference sequence). The V and J ends lost 5 bases and 0 bases respectively, with 20 bases between them. The CDR3 loop reads CASSPLTKTVGSYNEQFF. The CDR3 DNA is TGTGCCAGCAGTCCGTTAACGAAGACAGTGGGCTCCTACAATGAGCAGTTCTTC.

This clone was observed a few times. The V call is TRBV5-4, the J call TRBJ1-2; 7 nucleotides align to TRBD1. The CDR3 has 15 amino acids. Germline V gene sequence: CDR1 SGHNT, CDR2 YYREEE (reference sequence). V shed 4 bases and J 3 bases; nucleotides not matched to a gene: 9. CDR3 region: CASSAGQTSYYGYTF. The CDR3 DNA reads as TGTGCCAGCAGCGCGGGACAGACTTCTTACTATGGCTACACCTTC. The full variable domain, in which reference TRBV5-4 and TRBJ1-2 provide the parts outside the CDR3, is ETGVTQSPTHLIKTRGQQVTLRCSSQSGHNTVSWYQQALGQGPQFIFQYYREEENGRGNFPPRFSGLQFPNYSSELNVNALELDDSALYLCASSAGQTSYYGYTFGSGTRLTVV.

Only one count was recorded for this clone. The J gene is TRBJ2-3, the V gene TRBV5-1; tentatively, D is TRBD2 (7 bases). This CDR3 is built from 15 residues. Germline V gives CDR1 SGHRS, CDR2 YFSETQ. The germline V and J ends were trimmed by 8 bases and 3 bases, with 19 bases remaining between them. The CDR3: CASASAGAPTDTQYF. CDR3 bases: TGCGCCAGTGCCTCCGCGGGGGCCCCAACAGATACGCAGTATTTT.

The V gene is TRBV11-2, the J gene TRBJ1-1; D gene uncertain. The ends were cut back, 3 bases at V and 1 base at J, with 9 bases in the middle. From germline, CDR1 is SGHAT and CDR2 FQNNGV. CDR3 length: 14 residues. CDR3 sequence reads: CASSFPVWNTEAFF. The DNA for the CDR3 is TGTGCCAGCAGCTTCCCAGTTTGGAACACTGAAGCTTTCTTT.

The chain employs TRBV18 and TRBJ1-4; D is ambiguous. The length of the CDR3 is 15 residues. The germline V gene encodes CDR1 KGHSH and CDR2 LQKENI. Trimming pared 2 bases from V and 0 bases from J, leaving 7 bases between. The CDR3 DNA sequence: TGTGCCAGCTCACCAAAGATCACAACTAATGAAAAACTGTTTTTT. Translation gives CASSPKITTNEKLFF.

The gene calls are TRBV5-1 and TRBJ2-2; the D gene is possibly TRBD2 (5 bases). Deletions cut 3 bases from V and 2 bases from J, with 11 bases between. Germline-derived CDR1 and CDR2 are SGHRS and YFSETQ. The CDR3 totals 15 residues. CDR3 loop: CASSWKGDNTGELFF. The CDR3 region has the DNA TGCGCCAGCAGCTGGAAGGGAGATAACACCGGGGAGCTGTTTTTT.

This clone was seen only once. The CDR3 loop reads CSVGLASETQYF. In DNA, the CDR3 is TGCAGCGTAGGACTAGCCTCAGAGACCCAGTACTTC. The chain is built from TRBV29-1 and TRBJ2-5; 8 bases map to TRBD2. The germline gives CDR1 SQVTM, CDR2 ANQGSEA. Germline trimming cut 6 bases from V and 4 bases from J; bases unmatched to any gene: 4. This CDR3 contains 12 residues.

This chain uses TRBV7-3 with TRBJ2-1, with 7 bases matching TRBD2. Unmatched junction bases numbered 4, after V lost 4 bases and J lost 7 bases. This CDR3 comprises 13 residues. Looked up from germline, CDR1 is SGHTA and CDR2 is FQGTGA. The CDR3 DNA is TGTGCCAGCAGCTATAGGGAGGGGAATGAGCAGTTCTTC. Translation: CASSYREGNEQFF.

The chain is built from TRBV5-1 and TRBJ1-1; 7 bases align to TRBD1. V lost 0 bases, J lost 0 bases, and 8 bases stayed unmatched. The CDR3 has 17 amino acids. Germline V gene sequence: CDR1 SGHRS, CDR2 YFSETQ. The CDR3 loop reads CASSLVPQGGVNTEAFF. CDR3 in DNA: TGCGCCAGCAGCTTGGTTCCGCAGGGGGGCGTGAACACTGAAGCTTTCTTT.

V and J are TRBV6-1 and TRBJ1-2; no reliable D call. Germline loops: CDR1 MNHNS, CDR2 SASEGT. The CDR3 sequence is 15 residues long. V gave up 6 bases and J gave up 0 bases, with 14 bases separating them. The CDR3 nucleotides read TGTGCCAGCAGGAGGGAGTTAGCACCTAACTATGGCTACACCTTC. Amino acids: CASRRELAPNYGYTF.

The chain carries TRBV7-6 and TRBJ2-7, with D possibly being TRBD1 (5 bases). This CDR3 contains 12 residues. Germline V gene sequence: CDR1 SGHVS, CDR2 FNYEAQ. Between the trimmed V and J ends, which lost 2 bases and 5 bases, there was a span of 7 bases. The CDR3 region is CASSLRGNEQYF. The DNA of the CDR3 is TGTGCCAGCAGCTTAAGGGGTAACGAGCAGTACTTC. Combining the CDR3 with reference TRBV7-6 and TRBJ2-7 gives the whole variable domain GAGVSQSPRYKVTKRGQDVALRCDPISGHVSLYWYRQALGQGPEFLTYFNYEAQQDKSGLPNDRFSAERPEGSISTLTIQRTEQRDSAMYRCASSLRGNEQYFGPGTRLTVT.

The chain carries TRBV7-2 and TRBJ2-7; D gene uncertain. Germline CDR1 and CDR2: SGHTA and FQGNSA. The CDR3 spans 16 residues. Trimming shortened V by 0 bases and J by 2 bases, and 14 bases separated the two germline ends. CDR3 nucleotide sequence: TGTGCCAGCAGCTTAGCCGTGGCGCCAGTCGCCTACGAGCAGTACTTC. As protein: CASSLAVAPVAYEQYF.

This clone showed up just a few times. Additional DNA sequences in this sample encode the identical CDR3. The V call is TRBV30, the J call TRBJ1-1; weak D call: TRBD1 (6 bases). Germline CDR1 and CDR2: GTSNPN and SVGIG (reference sequence). Trimming cost V 5 bases and J 0 bases, with 10 bases left between them. There are 13 residues in the CDR3. DNA for the CDR3: TGTGCCTGGGCAGGACAGTTGAACACTGAAGCTTTCTTT. Protein product: CAWAGQLNTEAFF.

The chain joins TRBV28 to TRBJ2-1, with a tentative D call TRBD2 (6 bases). The CDR3 has 18 residues. V shed 1 base and J shed 0 bases, with 16 bases lying between them. CDR1 and CDR2 from the germline V gene are MDHEN and SYDVKM. CDR3 in amino acids: CASSLYRAGPRSYNEQFF. CDR3 bases: TGTGCCAGCAGTTTATACAGAGCGGGTCCCCGCTCCTACAATGAGCAGTTCTTC.

This clone was observed a handful of times. This chain joins TRBV11-2 and TRBJ1-5; tentative D call: TRBD1 (5 bases). Germline V gives CDR1 SGHAT, CDR2 FQNNGV. Trimming removed 1 base from V and 0 bases from J, with 7 bases in between. The CDR3 has 15 residues. CDR3 residues: CASSLGTYSNQPQHF. In DNA form, the CDR3 reads TGTGCCAGCAGCTTAGGGACATATAGCAATCAGCCCCAGCATTTT.

This chain links TRBV7-8 with TRBJ1-2; D not resolved. Trimming took off 0 bases at V and 7 bases at J, with 3 bases between the two ends. The CDR3 is 11 residues long. CDR1 is SGHVS and CDR2 is FQNEAQ in the germline V gene. The CDR3 spells CASSLAIGYTF. Written as DNA, the CDR3 is TGTGCCAGCAGCTTAGCGATTGGCTACACCTTC.

This clone was recorded a few times. CDR3 region: CASSFSFGANVLTF. The DNA of the CDR3 is TGTGCCAGCAGCTTTTCTTTTGGGGCCAACGTCCTGACTTTC. This chain links TRBV7-9 with TRBJ2-6, with D hard to call. Trimming pared 3 bases from V and 3 bases from J, leaving 6 bases between. The CDR3 consists of 14 residues. Per the germline V gene, CDR1 is SEHNR and CDR2 is FQNEAQ (reference sequence).

This clone was observed a few times. The chain is built from TRBV10-3 and TRBJ1-5; no clear D. Germline V gene data show CDR1 as ENHRY and CDR2 as SYGVKD. The CDR3 is 15 residues long. V gave up 3 bases and J gave up 3 bases, with 12 bases separating them. CDR3 in amino acids: CAISEGRVSNQPQHF. In DNA, the CDR3 is TGTGCCATCAGTGAAGGTAGGGTGTCCAATCAGCCCCAGCATTTT.

This chain uses TRBV7-8 with TRBJ2-1; D possibly corresponds to TRBD2 (7 bases). The CDR3 contains 14 residues. Germline values: CDR1 SGHVS, CDR2 FQNEAQ. The ends were cut back, 6 bases at V and 8 bases at J, with 17 bases in the middle. The CDR3 spells CASRDSGAGDEQFF. For the CDR3, the DNA is TGTGCCAGCAGGGACTCGGGGGCGGGGGATGAGCAGTTCTTC.